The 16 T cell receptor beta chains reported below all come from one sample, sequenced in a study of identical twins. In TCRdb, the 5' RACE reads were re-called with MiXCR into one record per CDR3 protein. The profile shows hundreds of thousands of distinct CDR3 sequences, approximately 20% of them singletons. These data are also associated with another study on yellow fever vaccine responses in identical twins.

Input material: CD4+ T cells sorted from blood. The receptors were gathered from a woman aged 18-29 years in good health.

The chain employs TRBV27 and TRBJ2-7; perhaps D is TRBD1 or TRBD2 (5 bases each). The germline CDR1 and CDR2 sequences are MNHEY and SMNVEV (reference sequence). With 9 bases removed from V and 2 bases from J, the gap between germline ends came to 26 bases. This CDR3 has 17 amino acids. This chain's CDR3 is CASGRIFVGALPYEQYF. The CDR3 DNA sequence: TGTGCCAGTGGGAGAATTTTTGTCGGGGCCTTACCCTACGAGCAGTACTTC.

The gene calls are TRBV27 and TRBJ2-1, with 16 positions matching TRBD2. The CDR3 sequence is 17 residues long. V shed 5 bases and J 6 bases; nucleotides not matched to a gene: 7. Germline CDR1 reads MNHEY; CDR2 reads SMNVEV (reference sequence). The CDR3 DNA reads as TGTGCCAGCAGTGTTCAGGGACTAGCGGGGGGGCTCAATGAGCAGTTCTTC. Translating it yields CASSVQGLAGGLNEQFF.

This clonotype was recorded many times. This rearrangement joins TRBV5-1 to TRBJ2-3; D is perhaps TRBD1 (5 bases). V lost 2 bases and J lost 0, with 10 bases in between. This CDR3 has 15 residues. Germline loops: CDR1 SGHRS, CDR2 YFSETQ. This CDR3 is CASSLGEVSTDTQYF. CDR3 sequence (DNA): TGCGCCAGCAGCTTAGGGGAAGTAAGCACAGATACGCAGTATTTT.

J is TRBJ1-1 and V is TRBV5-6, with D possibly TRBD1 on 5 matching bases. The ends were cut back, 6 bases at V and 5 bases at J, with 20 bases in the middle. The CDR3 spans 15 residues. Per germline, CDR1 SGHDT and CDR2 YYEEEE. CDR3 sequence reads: CASTVFGDHFTEAFF. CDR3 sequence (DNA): TGTGCCAGCACCGTGTTTGGGGACCATTTTACTGAAGCTTTCTTT.

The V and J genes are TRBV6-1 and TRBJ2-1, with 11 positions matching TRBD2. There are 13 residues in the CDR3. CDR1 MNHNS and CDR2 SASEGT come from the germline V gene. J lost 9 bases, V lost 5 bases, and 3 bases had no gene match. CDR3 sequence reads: CASSLAGGIEQFF. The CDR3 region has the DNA TGTGCCAGCAGTCTAGCGGGAGGAATTGAGCAGTTCTTC.

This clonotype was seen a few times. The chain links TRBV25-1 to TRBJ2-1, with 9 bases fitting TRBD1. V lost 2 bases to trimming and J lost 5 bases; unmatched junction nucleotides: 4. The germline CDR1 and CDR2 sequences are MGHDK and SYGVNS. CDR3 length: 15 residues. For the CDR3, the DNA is TGTGCCAGCAGTGAACCGGGACAGGGAGACAATGAGCAGTTCTTC. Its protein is CASSEPGQGDNEQFF.

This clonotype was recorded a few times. The CDR3 DNA follows: TGTGCCAGCAGTCTGCCTAGCGGGTATTACAATGAGCAGTTCTTC. This codes for CASSLPSGYYNEQFF. This chain links TRBV12-3 or TRBV12-4 with TRBJ2-1, with 8 bases identical to TRBD2. The CDR3 is made up of 15 amino acids. The J segment lost 4 bases and the V segment lost 5 bases, leaving 7 bases of the junction unmatched.

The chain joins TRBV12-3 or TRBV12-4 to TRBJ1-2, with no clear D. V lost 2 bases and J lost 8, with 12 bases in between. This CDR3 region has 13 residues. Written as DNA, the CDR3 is TGTGCCAGCAGTTTAATCGGGCCGAGCGGCTACACCTTC. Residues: CASSLIGPSGYTF.

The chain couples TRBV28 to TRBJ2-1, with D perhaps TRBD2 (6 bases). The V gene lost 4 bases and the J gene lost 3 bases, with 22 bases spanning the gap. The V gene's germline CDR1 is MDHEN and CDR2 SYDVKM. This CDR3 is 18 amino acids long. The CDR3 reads CASSSLTPGTGNYNEQFF. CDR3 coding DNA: TGTGCCAGCAGTTCCTTAACCCCCGGGACTGGAAACTACAATGAGCAGTTCTTC. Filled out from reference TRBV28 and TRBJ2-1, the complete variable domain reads DVKVTQSSRYLVKRTGEKVFLECVQDMDHENMFWYRQDPGLGLRLIYFSYDVKMKEKGDIPEGYSVSREKKERFSLILESASTNQTSMYLCASSSLTPGTGNYNEQFFGPGTRLTVL.

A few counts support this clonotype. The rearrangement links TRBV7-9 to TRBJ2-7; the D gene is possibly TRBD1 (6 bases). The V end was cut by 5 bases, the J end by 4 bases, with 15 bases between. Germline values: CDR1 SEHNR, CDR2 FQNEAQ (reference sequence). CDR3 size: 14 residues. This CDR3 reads CASSGPRGKYEQYV. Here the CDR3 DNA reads TGTGCCAGCAGCGGACCCAGGGGCAAGTACGAGCAGTACGTC.

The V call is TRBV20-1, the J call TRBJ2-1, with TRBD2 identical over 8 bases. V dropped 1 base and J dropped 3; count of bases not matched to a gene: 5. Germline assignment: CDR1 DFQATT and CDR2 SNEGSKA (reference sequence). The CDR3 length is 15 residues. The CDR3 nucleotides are TGCAGTGCTAGAGCTAGCGGGCTCCGCTACAATGAGCAGTTCTTC. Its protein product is CSARASGLRYNEQFF.

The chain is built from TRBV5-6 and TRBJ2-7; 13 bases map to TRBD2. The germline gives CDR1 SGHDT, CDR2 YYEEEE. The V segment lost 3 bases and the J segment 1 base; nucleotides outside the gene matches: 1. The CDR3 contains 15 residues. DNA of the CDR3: TGTGCCAGCAGCTGGGGACTAGCGGGATCCTACGAGCAGTACTTC. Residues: CASSWGLAGSYEQYF.

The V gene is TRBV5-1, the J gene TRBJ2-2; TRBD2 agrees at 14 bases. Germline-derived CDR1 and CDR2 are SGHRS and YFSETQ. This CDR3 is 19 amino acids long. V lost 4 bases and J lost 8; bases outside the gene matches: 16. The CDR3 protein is CASSAGLAGGPVGVGELFF. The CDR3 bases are TGCGCCAGCAGCGCCGGACTAGCGGGGGGCCCGGTCGGAGTTGGGGAGCTGTTTTTT.

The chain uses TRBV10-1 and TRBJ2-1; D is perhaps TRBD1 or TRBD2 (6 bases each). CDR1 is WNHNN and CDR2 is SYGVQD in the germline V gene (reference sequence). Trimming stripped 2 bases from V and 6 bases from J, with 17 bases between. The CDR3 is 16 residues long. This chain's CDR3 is CASSEPGDIPVNEQFF. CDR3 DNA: TGCGCCAGCAGTGAGCCGGGGGACATCCCAGTCAATGAGCAGTTCTTC.

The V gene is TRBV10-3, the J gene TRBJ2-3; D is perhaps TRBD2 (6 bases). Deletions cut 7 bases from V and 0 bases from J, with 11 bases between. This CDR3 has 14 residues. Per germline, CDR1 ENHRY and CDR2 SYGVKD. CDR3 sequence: CAITASASTDTQYF. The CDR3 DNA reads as TGTGCCATCACGGCTAGCGCGAGCACAGATACGCAGTATTTT.

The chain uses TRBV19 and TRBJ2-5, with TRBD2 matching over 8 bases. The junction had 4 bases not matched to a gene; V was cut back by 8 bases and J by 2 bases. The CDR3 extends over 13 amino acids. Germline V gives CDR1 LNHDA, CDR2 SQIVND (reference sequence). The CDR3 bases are TGTGCCAGTGGCGGGGGGATGCAAGAGACCCAGTACTTC. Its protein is CASGGGMQETQYF.